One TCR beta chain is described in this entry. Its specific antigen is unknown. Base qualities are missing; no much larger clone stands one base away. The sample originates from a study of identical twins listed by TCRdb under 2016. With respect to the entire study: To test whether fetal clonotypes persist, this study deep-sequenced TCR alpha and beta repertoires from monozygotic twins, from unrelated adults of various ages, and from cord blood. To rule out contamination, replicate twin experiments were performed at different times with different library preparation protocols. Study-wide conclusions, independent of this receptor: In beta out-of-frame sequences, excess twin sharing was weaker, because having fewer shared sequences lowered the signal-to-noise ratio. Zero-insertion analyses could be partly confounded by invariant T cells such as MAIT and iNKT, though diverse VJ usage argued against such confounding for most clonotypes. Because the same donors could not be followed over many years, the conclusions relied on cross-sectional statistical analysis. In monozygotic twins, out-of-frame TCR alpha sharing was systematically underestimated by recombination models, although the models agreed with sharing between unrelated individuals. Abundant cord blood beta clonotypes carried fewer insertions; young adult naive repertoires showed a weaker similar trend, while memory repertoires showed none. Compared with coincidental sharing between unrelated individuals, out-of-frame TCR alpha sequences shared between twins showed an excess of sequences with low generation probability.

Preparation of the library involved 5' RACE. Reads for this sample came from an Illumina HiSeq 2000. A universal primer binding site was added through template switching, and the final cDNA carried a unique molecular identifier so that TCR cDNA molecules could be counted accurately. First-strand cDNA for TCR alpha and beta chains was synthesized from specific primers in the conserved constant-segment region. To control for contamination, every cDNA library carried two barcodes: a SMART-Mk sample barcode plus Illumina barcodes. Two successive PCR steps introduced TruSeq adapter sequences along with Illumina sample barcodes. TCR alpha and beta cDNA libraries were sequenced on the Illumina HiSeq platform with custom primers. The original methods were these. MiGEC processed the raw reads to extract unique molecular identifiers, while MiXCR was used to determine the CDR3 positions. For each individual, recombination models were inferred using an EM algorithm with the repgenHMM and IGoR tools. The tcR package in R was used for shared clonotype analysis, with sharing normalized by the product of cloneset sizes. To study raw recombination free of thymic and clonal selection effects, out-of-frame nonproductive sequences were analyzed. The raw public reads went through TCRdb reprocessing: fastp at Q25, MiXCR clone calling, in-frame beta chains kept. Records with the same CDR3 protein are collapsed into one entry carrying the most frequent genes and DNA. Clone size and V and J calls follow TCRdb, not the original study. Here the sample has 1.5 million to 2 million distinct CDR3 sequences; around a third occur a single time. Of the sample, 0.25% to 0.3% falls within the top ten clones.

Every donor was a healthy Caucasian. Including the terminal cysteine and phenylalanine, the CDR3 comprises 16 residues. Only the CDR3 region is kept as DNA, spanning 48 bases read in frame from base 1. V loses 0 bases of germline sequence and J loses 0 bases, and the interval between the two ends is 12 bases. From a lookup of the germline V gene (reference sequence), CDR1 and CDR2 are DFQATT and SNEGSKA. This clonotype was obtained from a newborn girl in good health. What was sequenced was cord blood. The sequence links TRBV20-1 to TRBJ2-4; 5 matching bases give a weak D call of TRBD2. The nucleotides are TGCAGTGCTAGAGATCGTCTCGGACTAGCCAAAAACATTCAGTACTTC. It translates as CSARDRLGLAKNIQYF.